This TCR beta chain emerged from a study of OX40 agonist ivuxolimab in advanced cancers. Across the study: The treatment was a fully human IgG2 OX40 agonist, ivuxolimab. Patients were dosed intravenously with ivuxolimab at 0.01 to 10 mg/kg every 2 weeks. Of mixed ages from 23 to 79 and averaging around 60 years, the group was over 80% male. Overall study findings and caveats: At doses 0.1 to 3.0 mg/kg, CD4+ and CD8+ clones expanded.

The method was immunoSEQ multiplex PCR; TCRdb's version includes in-frame clones alone and lacks a portion of them. The sample has about 8,300 clones; 55% to 75% are singletons. CDR3 length: 16 residues. CDR1 is MGHRA, CDR2 YSYEKL, per germline. V was shortened by 3 bases and J by 0 bases, with 13 bases between the two germline ends. This clone showed up just a few times. Its antigen remains unknown. Specimen: CD4+ or CD8+ T cells sorted from blood, collected in a trial of the OX40 agonist ivuxolimab. The gene calls are TRBV4-1 and TRBJ2-3; D unresolved. This TCR was sampled from an adult with an advanced solid tumor such as melanoma, head and neck, liver or kidney cancer. CDR3 sequence (DNA): TGCGCCAGCAGCCACACCGGGCCAGCGAGCACAGATACGCAGTATTTT. Protein: CASSHTGPASTDTQYF.